Given below is one T cell receptor (beta chain) in context. The data derive from a study of blood T cell repertoires in COVID-19. Study overall: Acute and convalescent COVID-19 samples came from the United States, Italy and Spain. T cells, B-cell-depleted T cells, or PBMCs supplied cDNA or gDNA.

Per the original methods: By means of reference gene primer amplification, nucleated cell counts were estimated. Sequencing was performed with immunoSEQ multiplex PCR; in TCRdb, only in-frame clones are kept and a portion is missing. V, J and clone size reflect that table, while D and trimming were determined from the DNA. The sample carries fewer than 350,000 clones, around 88% recorded once. The TCR was taken from a woman aged 30 to 39 who had recovered from COVID-19. Sequences were obtained from peripheral blood.

This CDR3 reads CASSPWPSGALLQETQYF. Written as DNA, the CDR3 is TGTGCCAGCTCACCTTGGCCTAGCGGGGCCCTGTTACAAGAGACCCAGTACTTC. This rearrangement joins TRBV18 to TRBJ2-5, with 9 bases lining up with TRBD2. The CDR3 covers 18 residues. Germline V lookup: CDR1 KGHSH, CDR2 LQKENI. The trim removed 3 bases at V and 2 bases at J, leaving 13 bases unmatched.